This TCR beta chain is from a study of T cells in Graves' hyperthyroidism and ophthalmopathy. Study-level points and caveats: With a median lead of around 5.9 months before onset, the model predicted ophthalmopathy.

This clonotype was recorded many times. As yet, its antigen is unknown. RNA transcripts gave rise to amplified TCR beta CDR3 regions. When the TCR CDR3 underwent first-round RT-PCR, the HTBI primer set was used. Each CDR3 protein gets one entry after TCRdb re-called the multiplex PCR reads with MiXCR. The sample holds about 360,000 distinct CDR3 sequences; roughly an eighth are singletons and the top ten take 9.2%. The CDR3 length is 12 residues. Germline CDR1 and CDR2: GTSNPN and SVGIG (reference sequence). Trimming took 1 base from V and 7 from J, leaving 8 bases between them. The sequenced material came from blood. The J gene is TRBJ2-1, the V gene TRBV30; D not resolved. The clonotype was recovered from a woman under 30 with Graves' hyperthyroidism. The CDR3, as DNA: TGTGCCTGGAGTGCGGCTCCGAATGAGCAGTTCTTC. It encodes CAWSAAPNEQFF.